The 2 T cell receptor beta chains below come from one sample, sequenced in a study of technical replicates of blood from a few donors. Only in-frame clones appear in the TCRdb table, and some are missing; sequencing was by immunoSEQ multiplex PCR. The table records some 77,000 clones, roughly 85% of them present only once. Sequenced input: PBMCs. The origin of the receptors is a human donor in good health. Some clones in this sample may be carry-over from other donors' samples.

The genes are TRBV30 and TRBJ1-2; the match to TRBD1 covers 7 bases. The CDR3 sequence is 12 residues long. The V and J ends lost 3 bases and 4 bases, in that order; junction bases with no gene match: 2. Germline CDR1 reads GTSNPN; CDR2 reads SVGIG (reference sequence). In DNA, the CDR3 is TGTGCCTGGAGAGGGGGCGTCTATGGCTACACCTTC. Translation gives CAWRGGVYGYTF.

The CDR3 DNA follows: TGTGCCAGCAGGAACGACAGGGCTATAGTTCGGTATGGCTACACCTTC. It encodes CASRNDRAIVRYGYTF. The rearrangement joins TRBV2 to TRBJ1-2; 7 bases align to TRBD1. The germline V gene encodes CDR1 SNHLY and CDR2 FYNNEI. This CDR3 spans 16 amino acids. V trimming: 6 bases; J trimming: 5 bases; junction bases outside the gene matches: 15.